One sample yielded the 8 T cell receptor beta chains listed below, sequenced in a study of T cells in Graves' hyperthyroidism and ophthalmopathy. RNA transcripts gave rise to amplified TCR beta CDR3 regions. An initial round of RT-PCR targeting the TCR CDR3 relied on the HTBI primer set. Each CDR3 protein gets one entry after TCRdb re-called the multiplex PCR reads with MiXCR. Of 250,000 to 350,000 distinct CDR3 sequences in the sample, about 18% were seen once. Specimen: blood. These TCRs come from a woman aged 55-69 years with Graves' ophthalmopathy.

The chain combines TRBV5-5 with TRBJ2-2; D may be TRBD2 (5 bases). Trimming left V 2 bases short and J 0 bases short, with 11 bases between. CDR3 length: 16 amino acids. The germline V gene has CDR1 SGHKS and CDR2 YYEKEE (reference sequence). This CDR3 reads CASSFSSGANTGELFF. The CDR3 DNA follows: TGTGCCAGCAGCTTCTCCTCCGGGGCGAACACCGGGGAGCTGTTTTTT.

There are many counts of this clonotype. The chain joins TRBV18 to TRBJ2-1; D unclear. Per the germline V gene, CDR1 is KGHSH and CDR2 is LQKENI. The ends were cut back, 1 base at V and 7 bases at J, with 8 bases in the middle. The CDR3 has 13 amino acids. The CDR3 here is CASSPLPRNEQFF. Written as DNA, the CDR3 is TGTGCCAGCTCACCACTACCTAGGAATGAGCAGTTCTTC.

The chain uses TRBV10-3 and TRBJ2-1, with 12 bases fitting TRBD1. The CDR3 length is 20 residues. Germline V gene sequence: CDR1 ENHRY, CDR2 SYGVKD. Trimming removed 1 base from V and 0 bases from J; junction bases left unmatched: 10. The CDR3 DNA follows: TGTGCCATCAGTGAGTACGGGACAGGGGGCCAAATTAGCTCCTACAATGAGCAGTTCTTC. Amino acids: CAISEYGTGGQISSYNEQFF.

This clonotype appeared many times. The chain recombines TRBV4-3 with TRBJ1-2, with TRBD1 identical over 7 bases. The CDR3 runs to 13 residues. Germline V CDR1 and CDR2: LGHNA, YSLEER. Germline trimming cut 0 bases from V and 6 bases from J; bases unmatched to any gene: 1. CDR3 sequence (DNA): TGCGCCAGCAGCCAAGAAGACAGGGATGGCTACACCTTC. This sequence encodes CASSQEDRDGYTF.

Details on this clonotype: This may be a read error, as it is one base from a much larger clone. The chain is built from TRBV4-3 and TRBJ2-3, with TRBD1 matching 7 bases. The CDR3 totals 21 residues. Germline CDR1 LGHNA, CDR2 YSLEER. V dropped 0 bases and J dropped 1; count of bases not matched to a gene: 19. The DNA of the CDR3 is TGCGCCAGCAGCCAAGAAGGACCCTTCGGGACAGAACGCGCGCGCACAGATACGCAGTATTTT. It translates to CASSQEGPFGTERARTDTQYF.

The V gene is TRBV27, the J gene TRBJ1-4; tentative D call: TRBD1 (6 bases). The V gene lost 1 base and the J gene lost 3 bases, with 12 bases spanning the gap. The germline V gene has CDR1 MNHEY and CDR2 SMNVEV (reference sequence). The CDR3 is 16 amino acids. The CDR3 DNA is TGTGCCAGCAGTTTATGGGGGGCAGGGGCTAATGAAAAACTGTTTTTT. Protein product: CASSLWGAGANEKLFF.

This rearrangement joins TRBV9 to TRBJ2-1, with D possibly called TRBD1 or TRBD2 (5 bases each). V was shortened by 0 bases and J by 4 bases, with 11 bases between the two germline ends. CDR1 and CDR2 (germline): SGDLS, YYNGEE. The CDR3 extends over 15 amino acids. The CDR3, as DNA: TGTGCCAGCAGCGTAGGGGGGATCCTTTACAATGAGCAGTTCTTC. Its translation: CASSVGGILYNEQFF.

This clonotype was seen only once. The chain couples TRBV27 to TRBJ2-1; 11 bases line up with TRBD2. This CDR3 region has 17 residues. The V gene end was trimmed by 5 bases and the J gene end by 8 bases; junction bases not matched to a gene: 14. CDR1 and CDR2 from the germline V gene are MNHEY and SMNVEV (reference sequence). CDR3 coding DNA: TGTGCCAGCAGTGCCCTAGCGGGAGGCTTCGTGATGGATGAGCAGTTCTTC. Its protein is CASSALAGGFVMDEQFF.